This TCR beta chain emerged from a study of blood T cell repertoires in COVID-19. Study overall: Some COVID-19 samples were acute and others convalescent; all came from the United States, Italy and Spain. T cells, B-cell-depleted T cells, or PBMCs provided the cDNA or gDNA that served as material.

In the authors' methods: Reference gene primers were amplified, and this amplification served to estimate nucleated cell counts. Libraries were prepared by immunoSEQ multiplex PCR; TCRdb keeps only in-frame clonotypes and omits some of them. V, J and clone size derive from that table, while D and trimming were established from the DNA sequence. The table includes about 300,000 clones, around 92% detected once. Germline CDR1 is LGHDT and CDR2 is YNNKEL (reference sequence). This CDR3 contains 14 residues. V shed 5 bases and J 2 bases; nucleotides not matched to a gene: 5. One Seattle source followed patients from active infection through their disease course.

This receptor was obtained from a woman in her twenties or thirties with COVID-19, enrolled during active disease. Source material: peripheral blood. The chain links TRBV3-1 (or the pseudogene TRBV3-2) to TRBJ1-1, with TRBD1 identical over 7 bases. The CDR3, as DNA: TGTGCCAGCAGCTACGGACAGGTAAACACTGAAGCTTTCTTT. It specifies CASSYGQVNTEAFF.